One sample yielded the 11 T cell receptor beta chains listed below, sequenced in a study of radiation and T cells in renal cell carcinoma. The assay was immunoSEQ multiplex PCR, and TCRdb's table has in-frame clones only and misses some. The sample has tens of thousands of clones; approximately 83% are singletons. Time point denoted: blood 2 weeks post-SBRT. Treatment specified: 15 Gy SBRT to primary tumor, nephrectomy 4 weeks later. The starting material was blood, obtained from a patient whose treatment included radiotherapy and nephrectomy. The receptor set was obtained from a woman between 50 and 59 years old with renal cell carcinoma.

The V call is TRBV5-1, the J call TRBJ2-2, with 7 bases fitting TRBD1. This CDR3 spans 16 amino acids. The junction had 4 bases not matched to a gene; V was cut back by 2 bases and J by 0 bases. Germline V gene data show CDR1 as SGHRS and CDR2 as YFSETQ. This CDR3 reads CASSFTTGPNTGELFF. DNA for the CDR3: TGCGCCAGCAGCTTTACGACAGGGCCGAACACCGGGGAGCTGTTTTTT.

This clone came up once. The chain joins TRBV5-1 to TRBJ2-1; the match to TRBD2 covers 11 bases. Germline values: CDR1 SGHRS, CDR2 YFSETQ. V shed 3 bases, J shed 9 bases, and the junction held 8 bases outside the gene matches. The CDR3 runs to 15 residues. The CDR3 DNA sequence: TGCGCCAGCAGCTGGACTAGCGGGTTCTTGGGTGAGCAGTTCTTC. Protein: CASSWTSGFLGEQFF.

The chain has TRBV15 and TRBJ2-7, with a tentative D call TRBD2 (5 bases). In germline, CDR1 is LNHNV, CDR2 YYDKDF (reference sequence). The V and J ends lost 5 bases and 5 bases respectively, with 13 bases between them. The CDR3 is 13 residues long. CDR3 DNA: TGTGCCACCAGCGGAGCTAGCCACCACGAGCAGTACTTC. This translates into CATSGASHHEQYF.

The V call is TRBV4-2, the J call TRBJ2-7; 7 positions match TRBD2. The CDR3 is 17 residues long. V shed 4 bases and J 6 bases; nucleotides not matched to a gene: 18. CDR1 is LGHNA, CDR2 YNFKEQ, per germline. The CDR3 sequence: CASSPAFVASGPFEQYF. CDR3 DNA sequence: TGTGCCAGCAGCCCTGCATTCGTGGCTAGCGGCCCGTTCGAGCAGTACTTC.

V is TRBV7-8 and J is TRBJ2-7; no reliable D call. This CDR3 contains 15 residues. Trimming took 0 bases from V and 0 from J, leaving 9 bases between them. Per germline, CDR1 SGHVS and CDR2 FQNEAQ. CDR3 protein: CASSLAPESSYEQYF. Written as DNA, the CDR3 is TGTGCCAGCAGCTTAGCCCCGGAGAGCTCCTACGAGCAGTACTTC.

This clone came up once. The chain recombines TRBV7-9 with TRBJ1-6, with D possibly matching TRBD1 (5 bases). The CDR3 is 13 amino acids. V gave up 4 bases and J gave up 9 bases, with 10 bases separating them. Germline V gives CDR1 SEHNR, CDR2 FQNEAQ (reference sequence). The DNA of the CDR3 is TGTGCCAGCAGCTCGGGGGGGAGTTCACCCCTCCACTTT. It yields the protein CASSSGGSSPLHF.

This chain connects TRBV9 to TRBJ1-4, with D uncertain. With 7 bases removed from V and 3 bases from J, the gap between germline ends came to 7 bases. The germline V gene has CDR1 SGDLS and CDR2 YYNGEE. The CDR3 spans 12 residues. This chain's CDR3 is CASVLANEKLFF. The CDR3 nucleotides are TGTGCCAGCGTTTTGGCTAATGAAAAACTGTTTTTT.

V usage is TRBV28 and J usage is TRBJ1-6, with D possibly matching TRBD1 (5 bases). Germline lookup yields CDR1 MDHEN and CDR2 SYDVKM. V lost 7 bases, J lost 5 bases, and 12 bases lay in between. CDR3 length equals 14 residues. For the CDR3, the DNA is TGTGCCAGCACCTCGACAGCTAATAATTCACCCCTCCACTTT. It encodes CASTSTANNSPLHF.

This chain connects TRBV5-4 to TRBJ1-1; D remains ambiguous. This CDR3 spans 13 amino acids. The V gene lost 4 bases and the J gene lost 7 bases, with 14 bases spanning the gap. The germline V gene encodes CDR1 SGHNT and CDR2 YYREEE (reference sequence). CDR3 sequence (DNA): TGTGCCAGCAGCCCGGACGGCCTCGGTGAAGCTTTCTTT. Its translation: CASSPDGLGEAFF.

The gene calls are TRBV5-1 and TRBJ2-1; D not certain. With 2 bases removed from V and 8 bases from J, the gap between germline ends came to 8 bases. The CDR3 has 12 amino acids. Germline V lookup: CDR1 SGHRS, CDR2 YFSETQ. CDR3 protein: CASSFLVDEQFF. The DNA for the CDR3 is TGCGCCAGCAGCTTTCTCGTCGATGAGCAGTTCTTC.

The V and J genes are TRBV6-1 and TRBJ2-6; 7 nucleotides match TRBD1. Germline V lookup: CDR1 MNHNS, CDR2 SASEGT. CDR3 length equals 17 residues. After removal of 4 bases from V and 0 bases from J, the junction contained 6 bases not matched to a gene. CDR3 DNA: TGTGCCAGCAGTGGGGACAGAATAAACTCTGGGGCCAACGTCCTGACTTTC. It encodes CASSGDRINSGANVLTF.